Below, one T cell receptor (beta chain) is given with its context. This sample was taken from a study of blood T cell repertoires in COVID-19. Across the whole study: In each case, the material was cDNA or gDNA derived from T cells, B-cell-depleted T cells, or PBMCs.

V shed 1 base, J shed 4 bases, and the junction held 4 bases outside the gene matches. Germline V lookup: CDR1 SGHRS, CDR2 YFSETQ. The CDR3 totals 14 residues. Per the original methods: From reference gene primer amplification, estimates of nucleated cell counts were derived. The table came from immunoSEQ multiplex PCR; TCRdb's copy has only in-frame clones and leaves some out. The V and J calls and clone size come from that table; D and trimming were worked out from the DNA. The sample holds about 240,000 clones, around 86% seen once. Clinical histories supplied by participants themselves formed the basis of cohort assignment.

The chain recombines TRBV5-1 with TRBJ1-2; 7 bases fit TRBD1. The receptor comes from a woman between 40 and 50 years old with acute COVID-19. Material: PBMCs or T cells enriched from blood (not recorded which). The CDR3 sequence is CASSLSTGTYGYTF. CDR3 coding DNA: TGCGCCAGCAGCTTGTCGACAGGGACCTATGGCTACACCTTC.